One and the same sample provided the 11 T cell receptor beta chains below, sequenced in a study of blood T cell repertoires in COVID-19. The repertoire was sequenced with immunoSEQ multiplex PCR; TCRdb's copy has only in-frame clones and lacks some. The sample comprises roughly 250,000 clones, approximately 86% of which are singletons, and just under 6.5% rests with the top ten. Input material: peripheral blood. The receptors here all came from an older woman with active or convalescent COVID-19.

The V and J genes are TRBV3-1 (or the pseudogene TRBV3-2) and TRBJ2-5; TRBD2 aligns across 7 bases. This CDR3 has 16 amino acids. With 1 base clipped from V and 6 bases from J, the junction kept 11 bases outside the gene matches. CDR1 is LGHDT and CDR2 is YNNKEL in the germline V gene (reference sequence). CDR3 region: CASSQVGGSFGKTQYF. The CDR3 coding sequence is TGTGCCAGCAGCCAAGTCGGCGGGAGTTTCGGGAAGACCCAGTACTTC.

The chain uses TRBV11-2 and TRBJ2-1, with D perhaps TRBD1 (5 bases). The germline V gene encodes CDR1 SGHAT and CDR2 FQNNGV. The CDR3 has 15 residues. The V end lost 0 bases, the J end lost 4 bases, and 10 bases lay between the germline ends. This chain's CDR3 is CASSLDGAVYNEQFF. The CDR3 bases are TGTGCCAGCAGCTTAGATGGGGCGGTATACAATGAGCAGTTCTTC.

This clone was recorded once. The rearrangement joins TRBV27 to TRBJ2-7, with D maybe TRBD1 (6 bases). Trimming pared 0 bases from V and 3 bases from J, leaving 18 bases between. Per the germline V gene, CDR1 is MNHEY and CDR2 is SMNVEV (reference sequence). The CDR3 is 17 residues long. CDR3 in DNA: TGTGCCAGCAGTTTATCGTTCAGATCGGGACAAAGCTACGAGCAGTACTTC. Translated, it gives CASSLSFRSGQSYEQYF.

The chain links TRBV7-8 to TRBJ2-3; TRBD2 agrees at 7 bases. The CDR3 runs 16 residues. Germline CDR1 is SGHVS and CDR2 is FQNEAQ. Trimming at V came to 1 base and at J to 6 bases, leaving 10 bases not matched to a gene. The CDR3 DNA follows: TGTGCCAGCAGCTTAGTCTATAGCGGGTTAAGGGATACGCAGTATTTT. Its protein is CASSLVYSGLRDTQYF. Filled out from reference TRBV7-8 and TRBJ2-3, the complete variable domain reads GAGVSQSPRYKVAKRGQDVALRCDPISGHVSLFWYQQALGQGPEFLTYFQNEAQLDKSGLPSDRFFAERPEGSVSTLKIQRTQQEDSAVYLCASSLVYSGLRDTQYFGPGTRLTVL.

V usage is TRBV5-6 and J usage is TRBJ1-5, with 8 bases aligning to TRBD1. Germline V gene lookup returns CDR1 SGHDT and CDR2 YYEEEE. V gave up 2 bases and J gave up 10 bases; unmatched junction bases: 8. The CDR3 contains 14 residues. CDR3 sequence reads: CASSFQGAWEPQHF. CDR3 nucleotides: TGTGCCAGCAGCTTCCAGGGGGCGTGGGAACCCCAGCATTTT.

J is TRBJ2-1 and V is TRBV5-4; 8 bases are shared with TRBD2. V lost 0 bases to trimming and J lost 5 bases; unmatched junction nucleotides: 4. The CDR3 has 15 residues. Germline V gene data show CDR1 as SGHNT and CDR2 as YYREEE (reference sequence). The CDR3 loop is CASSLATSGNNEQFF. The CDR3 bases are TGTGCCAGCAGCTTGGCAACTAGCGGAAACAATGAGCAGTTCTTC. Filled out from reference TRBV5-4 and TRBJ2-1, the complete variable domain reads ETGVTQSPTHLIKTRGQQVTLRCSSQSGHNTVSWYQQALGQGPQFIFQYYREEENGRGNFPPRFSGLQFPNYSSELNVNALELDDSALYLCASSLATSGNNEQFFGPGTRLTVL.

Concerning this clone itself: Other DNA sequences of this sample code for an identical CDR3. The chain links TRBV29-1 to TRBJ1-2; 8 bases line up with TRBD1. V was clipped by 4 bases and J by 2 bases; unmatched bases: 0. CDR1 is SQVTM and CDR2 is ANQGSEA in the germline V gene. The CDR3 is made up of 12 amino acids. The CDR3 DNA follows: TGCAGCGTTGGGACAGGGAACTATGGCTACACCTTC. This translates into CSVGTGNYGYTF.

This clone was found once. The chain couples TRBV11-2 to TRBJ2-1; 9 bases are a match to TRBD2. From germline, CDR1 is SGHAT and CDR2 FQNNGV. V lost 5 bases to trimming and J lost 9 bases; unmatched junction nucleotides: 17. The CDR3 has 17 amino acids. As DNA, the CDR3 is TGTGCCAGCAGCACAACTCGAGCGGGAGGTGGTGGCAGTGAGCAGTTCTTC. This gives the protein CASSTTRAGGGGSEQFF.

This rearrangement joins TRBV30 to TRBJ2-7; TRBD2 matches 7 bases. The CDR3 spans 14 residues. V lost 3 bases, J lost 0 bases, and 5 bases stayed unmatched. Germline CDR1 reads GTSNPN; CDR2 reads SVGIG (reference sequence). CDR3 amino acids: CAWRLAFSSYEQYF. The CDR3 DNA is TGTGCCTGGAGACTAGCGTTTAGCTCCTACGAGCAGTACTTC.

V and J are TRBV13 and TRBJ1-1; a possible D gene is TRBD1 (6 bases). CDR1 and CDR2 from the germline V gene are PRHDT and FYEKMQ (reference sequence). This CDR3 contains 15 residues. Trimming stripped 6 bases from V and 0 bases from J, with 14 bases between. The CDR3 sequence is CASSPRQGMNTEAFF. As DNA, the CDR3 is TGTGCCAGCAGTCCGAGGCAGGGGATGAACACTGAAGCTTTCTTT. The complete variable domain, with remaining parts taken from reference TRBV13 and TRBJ1-1, reads AAGVIQSPRHLIKEKRETATLKCYPIPRHDTVYWYQQGPGQDPQFLISFYEKMQSDKGSIPDRFSAQQFSDYHSELNMSSLELGDSALYFCASSPRQGMNTEAFFGQGTRLTVV.

This clone was seen only a few times. The chain uses TRBV6-6 and TRBJ1-5; 7 bases are a match to TRBD1. CDR1 is MNHNY and CDR2 is SVGAGI in the germline V gene (reference sequence). The CDR3 contains 14 residues. With V trimmed by 5 bases and J by 1 base, 2 bases remained unmatched. CDR3 sequence reads: CASSPRGSNQPQHF. CDR3 in DNA: TGTGCCAGCAGTCCCAGGGGGAGCAATCAGCCCCAGCATTTT.